Below are 9 T cell receptor beta chains sequenced from a single sample in a study of OX40 agonist ivuxolimab in advanced cancers. Clones were sequenced by immunoSEQ multiplex PCR, and TCRdb holds only the in-frame ones, with some missing. The sample holds roughly 38,000 clones; about 80% are singletons and the top ten take approximately 18%. Here the sequenced sample was CD4+ or CD8+ T cells sorted from blood, taken in a trial of the OX40 agonist ivuxolimab. These receptors were collected from an adult with an advanced solid tumor such as melanoma, head and neck, liver or kidney cancer.

This rearrangement joins TRBV4-1 to TRBJ2-2, with D hard to call. V dropped 1 base and J dropped 7 bases, with 10 bases sitting between them. Germline-derived CDR1 and CDR2 are MGHRA and YSYEKL. This CDR3 is 14 amino acids long. The CDR3: CASSQVNGNGELFF. In nucleotides, the CDR3 is TGCGCCAGCAGCCAAGTTAACGGAAACGGGGAGCTGTTTTTT.

The CDR3 bases are TGCGCCAGCAGCCAAGAGCTGTCGGGGGCACCCCTCCACTTT. Translated, it gives CASSQELSGAPLHF. The chain combines TRBV4-1 with TRBJ1-6; TRBD1 is a possible D gene (5 bases). The CDR3 has 14 amino acids. Per the germline V gene, CDR1 is MGHRA and CDR2 is YSYEKL. V was cut by 0 bases and J by 11 bases, with 11 bases left in between.

This clone was counted once. The rearrangement uses TRBV4-2 and TRBJ2-5; 10 nucleotides align to TRBD2. The end of the DNA is better explained by TRBJ2-7, so the J call may be wrong. The CDR3 is 15 amino acids. Germline loops: CDR1 LGHNA, CDR2 YNFKEQ. In DNA form, the CDR3 reads TGTGCCAGCAGCCAAGGGAGCGGGGGGGCCTACGAGCAGTACTTC. Amino acids: CASSQGSGGAYEQYF.

J is TRBJ2-1 and V is TRBV15, with 7 nucleotides matching TRBD1. The germline gives CDR1 LNHNV, CDR2 YYDKDF (reference sequence). V trimming: 7 bases; J trimming: 5 bases; junction bases outside the gene matches: 2. The CDR3 is 12 residues long. This CDR3 is CATTGTDNEQFF. DNA for the CDR3: TGTGCCACCACGGGGACAGACAATGAGCAGTTCTTC.

The chain employs TRBV6-1 and TRBJ2-5, with D possibly being TRBD2 (6 bases). The germline CDR1 and CDR2 sequences are MNHNS and SASEGT. The germline V and J ends were trimmed by 5 bases and 5 bases, with 18 bases remaining between them. There are 15 residues in the CDR3. As DNA, the CDR3 is TGTGCCAGCAGTTCCGAAGGGTCAGGGAGGGAGACCCAGTACTTC. Translated, it gives CASSSEGSGRETQYF.

This chain uses TRBV7-2 with TRBJ2-1, with 7 bases matching TRBD1. J gave up 6 bases and V 4 bases, and 9 bases lay outside the gene matches. CDR3 size: 15 residues. Germline CDR1 and CDR2: SGHTA and FQGNSA. The CDR3 loop is CASSSQGRGLNEQFF. The DNA of the CDR3 is TGTGCCAGCAGCTCACAGGGGCGCGGTCTCAATGAGCAGTTCTTC.

The rearrangement uses TRBV29-1 and TRBJ2-7; D may be TRBD1 (6 bases). Trimming pared 0 bases from V and 6 bases from J, leaving 15 bases between. The CDR3 extends over 14 amino acids. The germline gives CDR1 SQVTM, CDR2 ANQGSEA. The CDR3: CSVEDLRGKSEQYF. CDR3 nucleotide sequence: TGCAGCGTTGAAGATCTTAGGGGGAAAAGCGAGCAGTACTTC.

V is TRBV2 and J is TRBJ1-1; 7 bases agree with TRBD1. The trim removed 10 bases at V and 6 bases at J, leaving 14 bases unmatched. The CDR3 sequence is 14 residues long. CDR1 and CDR2 (germline): SNHLY, FYNNEI. The CDR3 DNA reads TGTGCCACCTCACGAGGACAGGTAGACCCTGAAGCTTTCTTT. The encoded protein is CATSRGQVDPEAFF.

The chain is built from TRBV4-2 and TRBJ1-2, with 10 bases matching TRBD1. The germline V gene has CDR1 LGHNA and CDR2 YNFKEQ. The ends lost 2 bases at V and 5 bases at J; junction bases unmatched: 8. The CDR3 runs to 16 residues. CDR3 sequence reads: CASSQTRQGARYGYTF. CDR3 sequence (DNA): TGTGCCAGCAGCCAAACCCGACAGGGGGCGAGGTATGGCTACACCTTC.